The T cell receptor beta chain under discussion was sequenced for a study of T cells after yellow fever vaccination. The CDR3 covers 14 residues. V lost 3 bases and J lost 0, with 9 bases in between. Germline CDR1 and CDR2: SGHAT and FQNNGV. Study-wide findings and caveats: It was the secondary response that reached its peak faster, day 5 versus 15, but it was weaker. Abundant clonotypes (contaminants from the bulk population) could be present in FACS-sorted repertoires. Across the CD4 and CD8 compartments, a small share of clonotypes was present in both.

Each CDR3 protein is one row after TCRdb ran MiXCR on the 5' RACE reads. The sample holds some 240,000 distinct CDR3 sequences; approximately 3.6% are singletons and the top ten take under 20%. There are many counts of this clonotype. Its cognate antigen is unknown. Sequencing was performed on PBMCs, taken 15 days after the yellow fever booster vaccination. The genes are TRBV11-2 and TRBJ2-7; weak D call: TRBD1 (6 bases). This sequence originates from a young man who received the YFV17D yellow fever vaccine. CDR3 protein: CASSFPTGSYEQYF. DNA for the CDR3: TGTGCCAGCAGCTTCCCGACAGGCTCCTACGAGCAGTACTTC.